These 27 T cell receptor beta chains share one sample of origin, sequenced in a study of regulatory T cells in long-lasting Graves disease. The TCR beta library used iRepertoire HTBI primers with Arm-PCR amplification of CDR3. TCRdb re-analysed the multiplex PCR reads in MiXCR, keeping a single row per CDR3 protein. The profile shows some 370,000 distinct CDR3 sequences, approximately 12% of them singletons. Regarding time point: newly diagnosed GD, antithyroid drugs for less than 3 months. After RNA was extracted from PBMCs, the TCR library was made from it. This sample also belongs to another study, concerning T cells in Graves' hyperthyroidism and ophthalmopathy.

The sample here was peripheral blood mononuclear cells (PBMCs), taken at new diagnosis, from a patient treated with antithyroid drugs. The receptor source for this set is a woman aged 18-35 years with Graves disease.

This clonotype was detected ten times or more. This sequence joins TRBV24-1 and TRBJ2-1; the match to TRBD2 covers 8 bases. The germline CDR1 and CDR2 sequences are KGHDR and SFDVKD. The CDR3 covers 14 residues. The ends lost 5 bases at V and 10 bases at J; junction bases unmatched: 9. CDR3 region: CATSARTSPWEQFF. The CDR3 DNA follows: TGTGCCACCAGTGCCAGGACTAGCCCATGGGAGCAGTTCTTC.

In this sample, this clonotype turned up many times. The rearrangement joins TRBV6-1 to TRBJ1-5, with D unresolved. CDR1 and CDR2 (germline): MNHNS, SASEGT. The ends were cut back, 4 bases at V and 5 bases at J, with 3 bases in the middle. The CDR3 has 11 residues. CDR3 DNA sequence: TGTGCCAGCAGTGTGGATCAGCCCCAGCATTTT. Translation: CASSVDQPQHF.

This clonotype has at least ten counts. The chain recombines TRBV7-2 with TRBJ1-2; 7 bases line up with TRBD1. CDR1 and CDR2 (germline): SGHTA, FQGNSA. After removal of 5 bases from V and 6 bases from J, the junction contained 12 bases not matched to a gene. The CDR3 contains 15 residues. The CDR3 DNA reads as TGTGCCAGCAGCAAACGCCACAGGGGTTTGGATGGCTACACCTTC. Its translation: CASSKRHRGLDGYTF.

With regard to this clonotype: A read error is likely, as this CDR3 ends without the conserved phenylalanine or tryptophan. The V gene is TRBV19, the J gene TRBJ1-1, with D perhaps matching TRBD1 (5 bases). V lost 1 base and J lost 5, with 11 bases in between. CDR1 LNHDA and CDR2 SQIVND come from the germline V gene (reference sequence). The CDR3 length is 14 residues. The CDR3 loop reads CASSIGGAGTEAFL. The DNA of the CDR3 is TGTGCCAGTAGTATAGGCGGGGCAGGGACTGAAGCTTTCCTT.

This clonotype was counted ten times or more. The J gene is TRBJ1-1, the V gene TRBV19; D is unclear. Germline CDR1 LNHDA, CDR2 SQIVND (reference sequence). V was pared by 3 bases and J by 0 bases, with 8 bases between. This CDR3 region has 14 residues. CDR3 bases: TGTGCCAGTAGTATTGCGGCAGTGAACACTGAAGCTTTCTTT. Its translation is CASSIAAVNTEAFF.

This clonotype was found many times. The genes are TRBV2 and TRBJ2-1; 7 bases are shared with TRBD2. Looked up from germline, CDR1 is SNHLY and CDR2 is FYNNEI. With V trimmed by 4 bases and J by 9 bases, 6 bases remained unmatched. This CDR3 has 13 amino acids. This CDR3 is CASSAIGGSEQFF. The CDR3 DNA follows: TGTGCCAGCAGTGCAATCGGGGGGAGTGAGCAGTTCTTC.

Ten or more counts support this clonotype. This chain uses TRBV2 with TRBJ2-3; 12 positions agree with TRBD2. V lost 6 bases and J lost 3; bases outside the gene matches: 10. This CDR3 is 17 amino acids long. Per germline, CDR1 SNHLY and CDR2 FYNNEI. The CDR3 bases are TGTGCCAGCAGAAGAGAAACTAGCGGGGGGAGTACAGATACGCAGTATTTT. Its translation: CASRRETSGGSTDTQYF.

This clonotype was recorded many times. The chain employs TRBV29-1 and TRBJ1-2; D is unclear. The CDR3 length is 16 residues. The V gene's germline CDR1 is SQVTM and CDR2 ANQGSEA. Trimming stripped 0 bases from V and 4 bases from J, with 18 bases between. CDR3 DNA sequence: TGCAGCGTTGAAGATCTCTATTTGTTAGGGTTCTATGGCTACACCTTC. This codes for CSVEDLYLLGFYGYTF.

Written as DNA, the CDR3 is TGTGCCAGCAGTGTGACAGGGAGGGGAGATACGCAGTATTTT. Amino acids: CASSVTGRGDTQYF. The rearrangement links TRBV6-1 to TRBJ2-3; D tentatively fits TRBD1 or TRBD2 (7 bases each). Deletions cut 4 bases from V and 5 bases from J, with 13 bases between. Germline-derived CDR1 and CDR2 are MNHNS and SASEGT. The CDR3 is 14 residues long.

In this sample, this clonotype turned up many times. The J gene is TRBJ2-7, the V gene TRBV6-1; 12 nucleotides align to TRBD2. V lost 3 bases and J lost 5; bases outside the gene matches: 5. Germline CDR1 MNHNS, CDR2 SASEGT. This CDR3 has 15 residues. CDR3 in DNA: TGTGCCAGCAGTGAGACTAGCGGGAGCCCCCACGAGCAGTACTTC. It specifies CASSETSGSPHEQYF.

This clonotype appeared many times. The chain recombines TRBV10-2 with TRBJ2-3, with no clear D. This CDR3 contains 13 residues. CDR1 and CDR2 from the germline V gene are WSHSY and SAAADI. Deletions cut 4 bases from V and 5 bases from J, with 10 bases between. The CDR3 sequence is CASSGSLGDTQYF. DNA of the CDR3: TGCGCCAGCAGTGGATCGTTAGGAGATACGCAGTATTTT.

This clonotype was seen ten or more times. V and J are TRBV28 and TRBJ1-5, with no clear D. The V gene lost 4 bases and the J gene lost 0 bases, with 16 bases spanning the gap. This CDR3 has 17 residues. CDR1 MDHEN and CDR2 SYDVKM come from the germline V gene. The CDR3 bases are TGTGCCAGCAGTTACACGAGCCCCGATTTTAGCAATCAGCCCCAGCATTTT. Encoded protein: CASSYTSPDFSNQPQHF.

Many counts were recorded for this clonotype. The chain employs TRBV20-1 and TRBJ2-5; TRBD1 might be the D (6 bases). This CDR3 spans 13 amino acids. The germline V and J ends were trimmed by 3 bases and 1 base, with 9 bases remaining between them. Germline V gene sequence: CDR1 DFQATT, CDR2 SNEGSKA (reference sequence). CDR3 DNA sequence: TGCAGTGCTAGTGGACAGTCCCAAGAGACCCAGTACTTC. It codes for CSASGQSQETQYF.

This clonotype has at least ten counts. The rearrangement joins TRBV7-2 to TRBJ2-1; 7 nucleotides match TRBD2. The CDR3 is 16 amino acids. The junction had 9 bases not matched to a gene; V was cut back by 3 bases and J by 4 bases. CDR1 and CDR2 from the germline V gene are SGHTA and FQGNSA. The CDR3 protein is CASSLSRAGGYNEQFF. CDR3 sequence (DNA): TGTGCCAGCAGCTTGAGTAGGGCCGGGGGGTACAATGAGCAGTTCTTC.

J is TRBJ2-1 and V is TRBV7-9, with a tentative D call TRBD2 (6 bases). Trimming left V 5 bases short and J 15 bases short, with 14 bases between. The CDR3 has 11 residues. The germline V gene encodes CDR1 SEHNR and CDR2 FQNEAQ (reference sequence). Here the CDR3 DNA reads TGTGCCAGCAGCCCGGGGGTACGCACGTTCTTC. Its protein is CASSPGVRTFF.

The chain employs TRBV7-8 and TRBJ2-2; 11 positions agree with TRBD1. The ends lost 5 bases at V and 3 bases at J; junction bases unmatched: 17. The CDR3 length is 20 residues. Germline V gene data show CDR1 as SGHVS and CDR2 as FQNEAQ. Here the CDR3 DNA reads TGTGCCAGCAGCACCCTAAAGACCGGGACAGGGGGACGTGACACCGGGGAGCTGTTTTTT. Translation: CASSTLKTGTGGRDTGELFF.

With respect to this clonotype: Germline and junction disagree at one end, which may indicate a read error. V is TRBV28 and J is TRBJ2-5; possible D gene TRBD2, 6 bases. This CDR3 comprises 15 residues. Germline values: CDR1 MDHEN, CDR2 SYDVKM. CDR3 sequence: CASSLRLGRQETQCF. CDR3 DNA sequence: TGTGCCAGCAGTTTGAGACTAGGGCGACAAGAGACCCAGTGCTTC.

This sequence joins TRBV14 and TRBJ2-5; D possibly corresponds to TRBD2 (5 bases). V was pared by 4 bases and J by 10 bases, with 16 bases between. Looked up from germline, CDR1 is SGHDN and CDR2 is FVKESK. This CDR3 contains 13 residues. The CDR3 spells CASSLTWPGVQYF. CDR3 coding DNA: TGTGCCAGCAGCCTCACTTGGCCCGGGGTCCAGTACTTC.

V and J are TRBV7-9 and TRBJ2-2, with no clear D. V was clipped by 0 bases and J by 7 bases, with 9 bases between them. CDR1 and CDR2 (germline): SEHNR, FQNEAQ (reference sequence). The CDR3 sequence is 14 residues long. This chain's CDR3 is CASSLALPGGELFF. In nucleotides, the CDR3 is TGTGCCAGCAGCTTAGCCCTTCCGGGCGGGGAGCTGTTTTTT.

The CDR3 is CASSRPSRASGANVLTF. The CDR3 DNA sequence: TGTGCCAGCAGTCGCCCCTCTCGCGCCTCTGGGGCCAACGTCCTGACTTTC. This chain joins TRBV6-2 or TRBV6-3 and TRBJ2-6; D uncertain. Germline CDR1 reads MNHEY; CDR2 reads SVGEGT. With 5 bases removed from V and 0 bases from J, the gap between germline ends came to 14 bases. The CDR3 loop spans 17 amino acids.

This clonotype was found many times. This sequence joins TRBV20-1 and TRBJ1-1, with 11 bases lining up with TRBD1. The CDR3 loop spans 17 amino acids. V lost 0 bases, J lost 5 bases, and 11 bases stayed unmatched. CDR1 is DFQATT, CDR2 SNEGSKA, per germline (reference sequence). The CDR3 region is CSARDRRTGGWWTEAFF. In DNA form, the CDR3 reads TGCAGTGCTAGAGATCGTCGGACAGGGGGCTGGTGGACTGAAGCTTTCTTT.

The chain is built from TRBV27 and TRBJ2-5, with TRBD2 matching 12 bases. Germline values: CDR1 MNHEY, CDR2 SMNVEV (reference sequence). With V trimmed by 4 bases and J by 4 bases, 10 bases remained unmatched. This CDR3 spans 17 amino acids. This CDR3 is CASSSRLAGARVETQYF. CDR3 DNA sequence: TGTGCCAGCAGTTCTAGACTAGCGGGGGCTCGGGTAGAGACCCAGTACTTC.

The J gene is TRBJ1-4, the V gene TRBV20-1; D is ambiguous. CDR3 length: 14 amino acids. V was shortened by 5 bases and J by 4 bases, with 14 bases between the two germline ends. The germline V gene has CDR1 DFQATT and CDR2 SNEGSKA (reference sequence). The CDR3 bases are TGCAGTGCTTTCCCGACAACCGTTAATGAAAAACTGTTTTTT. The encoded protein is CSAFPTTVNEKLFF.

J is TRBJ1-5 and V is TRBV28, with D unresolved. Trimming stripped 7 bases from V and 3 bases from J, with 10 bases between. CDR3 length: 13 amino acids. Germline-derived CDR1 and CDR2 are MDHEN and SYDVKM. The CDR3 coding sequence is TGTGCCAGCAAAGACACGTTCAATCAGCCCCAGCATTTT. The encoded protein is CASKDTFNQPQHF.

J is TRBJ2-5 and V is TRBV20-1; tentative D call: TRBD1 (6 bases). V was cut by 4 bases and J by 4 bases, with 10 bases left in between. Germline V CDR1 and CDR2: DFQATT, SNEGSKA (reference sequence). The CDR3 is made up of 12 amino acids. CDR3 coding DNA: TGCAGTGCTATAGGGACAACAGAGACCCAGTACTTC. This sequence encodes CSAIGTTETQYF.

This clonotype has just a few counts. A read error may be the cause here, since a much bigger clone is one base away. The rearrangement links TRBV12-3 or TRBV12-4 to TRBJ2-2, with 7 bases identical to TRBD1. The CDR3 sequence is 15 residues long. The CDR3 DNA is TGTGCCAGCAGTTTGGTGACAGGGTTGGCCGGGGAGCTGGTTTTT. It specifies CASSLVTGLAGELVF.

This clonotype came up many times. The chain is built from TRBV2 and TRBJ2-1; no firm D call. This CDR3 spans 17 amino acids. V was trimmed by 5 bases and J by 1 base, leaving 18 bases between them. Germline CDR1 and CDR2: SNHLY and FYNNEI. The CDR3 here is CASSKSSPILSYNEQFF. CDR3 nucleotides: TGTGCCAGCAGTAAGTCCAGTCCTATTCTGTCCTACAATGAGCAGTTCTTC.